The next 23 T cell receptor beta chains were all read from a single sample in a study of T cells in Graves' hyperthyroidism and ophthalmopathy. Researchers amplified the TCR beta CDR3 regions from RNA transcripts. Using the HTBI primer set, a first-round RT-PCR was run on the TCR CDR3. TCRdb passed the multiplex PCR reads through MiXCR, listing each CDR3 protein once. In the table there are 650,000 to 850,000 distinct CDR3 sequences, roughly a sixth of which are singletons. The specimen sequenced was blood. The source of these receptors is a woman aged 45-60 years with Graves' hyperthyroidism that later progressed to Graves' ophthalmopathy.

This clonotype was seen a handful of times. The chain has TRBV2 and TRBJ1-5; TRBD1 aligns across 7 bases. This CDR3 spans 17 amino acids. Germline V gives CDR1 SNHLY, CDR2 FYNNEI. V gave up 1 base and J gave up 1 base; unmatched junction bases: 7. The CDR3 DNA follows: TGTGCCAGCAGTGAAGGACAGGGCGCGGAAAGCAATCAGCCCCAGCATTTT. Protein product: CASSEGQGAESNQPQHF.

There are a few counts of this clonotype. This rearrangement joins TRBV4-1 to TRBJ2-2; a possible D gene is TRBD2 (5 bases). The CDR3 runs 16 residues. CDR1 and CDR2 (germline): MGHRA, YSYEKL. The V end was cut by 0 bases, the J end by 7 bases, with 15 bases between. The CDR3 DNA reads TGCGCCAGCAGCCAAGATTTGTCCCAGCGGAACGGGGAGCTGTTTTTT. It encodes CASSQDLSQRNGELFF.

This clonotype was counted only a few times. The V gene is TRBV15, the J gene TRBJ1-2; D not certain. V was cut by 0 bases and J by 4 bases, with 12 bases left in between. Looked up from germline, CDR1 is LNHNV and CDR2 is YYDKDF (reference sequence). This CDR3 spans 15 amino acids. CDR3: CATSRDPAEFYGYTF. CDR3 bases: TGTGCCACCAGCAGAGATCCAGCGGAATTCTATGGCTACACCTTC. The full variable domain, in which reference TRBV15 and TRBJ1-2 provide the parts outside the CDR3, is DAMVIQNPRYQVTQFGKPVTLSCSQTLNHNVMYWYQQKSSQAPKLLFHYYDKDFNNEADTPDNFQSRRPNTSFCFLDIRSPGLGDTAMYLCATSRDPAEFYGYTFGSGTRLTVV.

This clonotype was recorded a few times. The genes are TRBV20-1 and TRBJ1-2, with D perhaps TRBD1 (5 bases). This CDR3 is 16 amino acids long. Trimming took 4 bases from V and 4 from J, leaving 22 bases between them. Germline lookup yields CDR1 DFQATT and CDR2 SNEGSKA (reference sequence). The chain's CDR3 is CSAIVGGVGDPYGYTF. For the CDR3, the DNA is TGCAGTGCTATAGTTGGGGGGGTGGGGGATCCCTATGGCTACACCTTC.

This clonotype was found a few times. The CDR3 region is CASGQANSPLHF. As DNA, the CDR3 is TGTGCCAGCGGGCAGGCCAATTCACCCCTCCACTTT. The J gene is TRBJ1-6, the V gene TRBV12-3 or TRBV12-4; no clear D. Trimming took 8 bases from V and 7 from J, leaving 9 bases between them. This CDR3 contains 12 residues.

This clonotype was seen ten or more times. The V gene is TRBV3-1, the J gene TRBJ2-2, with D possibly matching TRBD2 (6 bases). This CDR3 region has 15 residues. The V end was cut by 0 bases, the J end by 7 bases, with 12 bases between. From germline, CDR1 is LGHDT and CDR2 YNNKEL (reference sequence). This chain's CDR3 is CASSQDRGLIGELFF. The CDR3 DNA follows: TGTGCCAGCAGCCAAGACCGGGGACTGATCGGGGAGCTGTTTTTT.

The chain carries TRBV6-5 and TRBJ1-1; 9 bases map to TRBD1. The trim removed 2 bases at V and 4 bases at J, leaving 2 bases unmatched. There are 14 residues in the CDR3. Germline CDR1 is MNHEY and CDR2 is SVGAGI. Written as DNA, the CDR3 is TGTGCCAGCAGTTACGGGACAGGGTTCACTGAAGCTTTCTTT. Protein sequence: CASSYGTGFTEAFF.

This clonotype was detected only a few times. The rearrangement links TRBV5-6 to TRBJ2-5, with TRBD2 matching over 7 bases. Trimming removed 4 bases from V and 13 bases from J; junction bases left unmatched: 16. Germline V lookup: CDR1 SGHDT, CDR2 YYEEEE. The CDR3 extends over 14 amino acids. CDR3 DNA: TGTGCCAGCAGCCCGGCCGGGACTACAAGAGAGGGGTACTTC. Protein: CASSPAGTTREGYF.

This chain joins TRBV15 and TRBJ2-1; TRBD1 is a possible D gene (5 bases). Per the germline V gene, CDR1 is LNHNV and CDR2 is YYDKDF (reference sequence). Trimming removed 4 bases at V and 7 bases at J, with 17 bases between. The CDR3 has 15 amino acids. The CDR3 sequence is CATSKDIESVNEQFF. The DNA for the CDR3 is TGTGCCACCAGCAAGGACATTGAGTCGGTAAATGAGCAGTTCTTC. Using reference TRBV15 and TRBJ2-1 for the parts outside the CDR3, the full variable domain is DAMVIQNPRYQVTQFGKPVTLSCSQTLNHNVMYWYQQKSSQAPKLLFHYYDKDFNNEADTPDNFQSRRPNTSFCFLDIRSPGLGDTAMYLCATSKDIESVNEQFFGPGTRLTVL.

To note about this clonotype: It may be a read error: a sequence one base away is much more abundant. Likely a read error: the CDR3 ends without its conserved phenylalanine or tryptophan. The rearrangement joins TRBV11-2 to TRBJ2-5; 8 bases match TRBD2. The CDR3 runs to 16 residues. V shed 3 bases and J 6 bases; nucleotides not matched to a gene: 12. CDR1 is SGHAT and CDR2 is FQNNGV in the germline V gene. In DNA, the CDR3 is TGTGCCAGCAGCTTGGCCCGCGGGGGGCGGTTGAAGACCCAGTACCTC. The encoded protein is CASSLARGGRLKTQYL.

There are many counts of this clonotype. The gene calls are TRBV30 and TRBJ1-5; D is uncertain. With 1 base removed from V and 4 bases from J, the gap between germline ends came to 8 bases. This CDR3 has 13 amino acids. Germline lookup yields CDR1 GTSNPN and CDR2 SVGIG (reference sequence). The CDR3 DNA reads as TGTGCCTGGAGTGCGAGGGATAATCAGCCCCAGCATTTT. Protein sequence: CAWSARDNQPQHF.

A remark on this clonotype: Being one base from a much bigger clone, this may be a read error. This chain links TRBV20-1 with TRBJ2-1; 12 nucleotides align to TRBD2. The V gene end was trimmed by 6 bases and the J gene end by 6 bases; junction bases not matched to a gene: 15. Germline values: CDR1 DFQATT, CDR2 SNEGSKA (reference sequence). The CDR3 runs 17 residues. Here the CDR3 reads CSARLGLAGSIGNEQFF. CDR3 bases: TGCAGTGCCAGACTAGGACTAGCGGGGAGTATTGGCAATGAGCAGTTCTTC.

V and J are TRBV10-3 and TRBJ2-3; D may be TRBD1 or TRBD2 (5 bases each). Germline assignment: CDR1 ENHRY and CDR2 SYGVKD. The V and J ends lost 7 bases and 2 bases respectively, with 10 bases between them. The CDR3 loop spans 13 amino acids. CDR3 nucleotide sequence: TGTGCCATCACCGCCGGGACCACAGATACGCAGTATTTT. Translation gives CAITAGTTDTQYF.

In this sample, this clonotype turned up many times. The chain couples TRBV5-1 to TRBJ2-1; D possibly corresponds to TRBD2 (5 bases). Trimming shortened V by 0 bases and J by 6 bases, and 16 bases separated the two germline ends. There are 16 residues in the CDR3. The germline CDR1 and CDR2 sequences are SGHRS and YFSETQ. The DNA for the CDR3 is TGCGCCAGCAGCTTGGCGGCGGGCGTCTTATCCAATGAGCAGTTCTTC. Protein sequence: CASSLAAGVLSNEQFF. The entire variable domain, with the rest obtained from reference TRBV5-1 and TRBJ2-1, is as follows: KAGVTQTPRYLIKTRGQQVTLSCSPISGHRSVSWYQQTPGQGLQFLFEYFSETQRNKGNFPGRFSGRQFSNSRSEMNVSTLELGDSALYLCASSLAAGVLSNEQFFGPGTRLTVL.

This clonotype appeared a few times. V usage is TRBV19 and J usage is TRBJ1-1; D remains ambiguous. Germline values: CDR1 LNHDA, CDR2 SQIVND (reference sequence). V was shortened by 3 bases and J by 0 bases, with 11 bases between the two germline ends. The length of the CDR3 is 15 residues. CDR3 sequence: CASSIRAKLNTEAFF. The CDR3 DNA follows: TGTGCCAGTAGTATTAGGGCAAAACTGAACACTGAAGCTTTCTTT.

This clonotype has ten or more counts. The genes are TRBV7-8 and TRBJ1-2; 8 positions match TRBD1. Germline lookup yields CDR1 SGHVS and CDR2 FQNEAQ. Trimming took 5 bases from V and 7 from J; bases not matched to a gene: 12. CDR3 size: 15 residues. CDR3 loop: CASSGRTGKDSGYTF. Here the CDR3 DNA reads TGTGCCAGCAGCGGCAGGACAGGGAAGGACTCTGGCTACACCTTC. The full variable domain, in which reference TRBV7-8 and TRBJ1-2 provide the parts outside the CDR3, is GAGVSQSPRYKVAKRGQDVALRCDPISGHVSLFWYQQALGQGPEFLTYFQNEAQLDKSGLPSDRFFAERPEGSVSTLKIQRTQQEDSAVYLCASSGRTGKDSGYTFGSGTRLTVV.

The chain uses TRBV27 and TRBJ1-1; 7 bases agree with TRBD1. The germline V gene encodes CDR1 MNHEY and CDR2 SMNVEV (reference sequence). Trimming took 4 bases from V and 5 from J; bases not matched to a gene: 4. The CDR3 loop spans 13 amino acids. CDR3 nucleotide sequence: TGTGCCAGCAGTTCGCAACAGGGGACTGAAGCTTTCTTT. Its protein is CASSSQQGTEAFF.

This clonotype was observed at least ten times. The rearrangement links TRBV10-3 to TRBJ2-3, with TRBD1 matching over 7 bases. The CDR3 length is 14 residues. V gave up 6 bases and J gave up 2 bases; unmatched junction bases: 5. Germline V CDR1 and CDR2: ENHRY, SYGVKD. The DNA for the CDR3 is TGTGCCATCAGGACGGGACAGCACACAGATACGCAGTATTTT. It encodes CAIRTGQHTDTQYF.

This clonotype was seen many times. This sequence joins TRBV5-1 and TRBJ2-1; no clear D gene. CDR3 size: 14 residues. From germline, CDR1 is SGHRS and CDR2 YFSETQ. With 4 bases removed from V and 7 bases from J, the gap between germline ends came to 15 bases. The CDR3 region has the DNA TGCGCCAGCAGCCTAGGCGAGTCTCGGAATGAGCAGTTCTTC. Protein product: CASSLGESRNEQFF.

Concerning this clonotype: One end of the junction does not line up with germline, which may come from a read error. The V call is TRBV11-2, the J call TRBJ1-4, with D perhaps TRBD1 (6 bases). This CDR3 has 14 amino acids. Germline CDR1 SGHAT, CDR2 FQNNGV. The CDR3 spells CANSPGHHNEKLFF. The CDR3 coding sequence is TGTGCCAACAGCCCGGGACACCATAATGAAAAACTGTTTTTT.

This clonotype was observed a handful of times. CDR3 sequence: CASLDRGPGEKLFF. CDR3 DNA: TGTGCCAGCCTCGACAGGGGGCCCGGTGAAAAACTGTTTTTT. This chain connects TRBV6-1 to TRBJ1-4; 10 bases fit TRBD1. Germline CDR1 reads MNHNS; CDR2 reads SASEGT. The V gene end was trimmed by 8 bases and the J gene end by 7 bases; junction bases not matched to a gene: 7. The CDR3 runs 14 residues.

V gene TRBV6-2 or TRBV6-3 combines with J gene TRBJ2-1; 7 bases align to TRBD2. The germline V gene has CDR1 MNHEY and CDR2 SVGEGT. This CDR3 comprises 15 residues. V shed 2 bases and J 2 bases; nucleotides not matched to a gene: 3. Written as DNA, the CDR3 is TGTGCCAGCAGTTACGGCGGGGGAGCCTACAATGAGCAGTTCTTC. Translation gives CASSYGGGAYNEQFF.

This clonotype was seen more than once but under ten times. The J gene is TRBJ1-2, the V gene TRBV25-1, with D uncertain. The V gene lost 0 bases and the J gene lost 4 bases, with 15 bases spanning the gap. CDR3 length: 16 amino acids. CDR1 and CDR2 from the germline V gene are MGHDK and SYGVNS. CDR3 sequence (DNA): TGTGCCAGCAGTGAATATGGTCTGGACTCGATCTATGGCTACACCTTC. Amino acids: CASSEYGLDSIYGYTF.